This T cell receptor (beta chain) originates from a study of blood T cell repertoires in COVID-19. Looking at the study overall: Specimens from acute and convalescent COVID-19 originated in the United States, Italy and Spain.

Original analysis: Scientists estimated how many nucleated cells there were by amplifying reference gene primers. Sequencing was performed with immunoSEQ multiplex PCR; in TCRdb, only in-frame clones are kept and a portion is missing. V, J and clone size are those of that table, while D and trimming were read from the DNA. Among 150,000 or so clones listed, roughly four fifths were seen once. The V segment lost 4 bases and the J segment 9 bases; nucleotides outside the gene matches: 7. The germline gives CDR1 KGHDR, CDR2 SFDVKD. CDR3 length equals 16 residues. The receptor comes from a man aged 80 or over with acute or convalescent COVID-19. Sequencing was performed on peripheral blood. J is TRBJ2-2 and V is TRBV24-1; TRBD2 agrees at 13 bases. CDR3 sequence reads: CATSDAGTSGDWELFF. The CDR3, as DNA: TGTGCCACCAGTGACGCCGGGACTAGCGGGGATTGGGAGCTGTTTTTT.